This TCR beta chain was recovered during a study of cytomegalovirus exposure and HLA in healthy donors. Primers included in the PCR were 60 Vbeta and 13 Jbeta primers. Assay used: immunoSEQ multiplex PCR; TCRdb lists only in-frame clones, some missing. The sample holds 200,000 or so clones, about four fifths seen once. To note about this clone: Its antigen is unknown.

Study-level results: Presence/absence analyses assumed roughly uniform sequencing depth across donors. A later analysis linked a missense variant in DCLRE1C to the trimming of TCR beta V and J genes. The study carried out a later analysis of TCR beta sequences. It associated 16,951 of them with specific HLA alleles at a false discovery rate of 0.05.

Material: PBMCs. The TCR comes from a woman aged 25 to 39 in good health and CMV-seropositive.

CDR3 sequence reads: CASSETGPYEQYF. The DNA for the CDR3 is TGTGCCAGCAGTGAAACAGGGCCTTACGAGCAGTACTTC. The V call is TRBV6-1, the J call TRBJ2-5; a possible D gene is TRBD1 (6 bases). The J call could be wrong; TRBJ2-7 is a better fit for the DNA end. Germline V gene sequence: CDR1 MNHNS, CDR2 SASEGT. The CDR3 sequence is 13 residues long.